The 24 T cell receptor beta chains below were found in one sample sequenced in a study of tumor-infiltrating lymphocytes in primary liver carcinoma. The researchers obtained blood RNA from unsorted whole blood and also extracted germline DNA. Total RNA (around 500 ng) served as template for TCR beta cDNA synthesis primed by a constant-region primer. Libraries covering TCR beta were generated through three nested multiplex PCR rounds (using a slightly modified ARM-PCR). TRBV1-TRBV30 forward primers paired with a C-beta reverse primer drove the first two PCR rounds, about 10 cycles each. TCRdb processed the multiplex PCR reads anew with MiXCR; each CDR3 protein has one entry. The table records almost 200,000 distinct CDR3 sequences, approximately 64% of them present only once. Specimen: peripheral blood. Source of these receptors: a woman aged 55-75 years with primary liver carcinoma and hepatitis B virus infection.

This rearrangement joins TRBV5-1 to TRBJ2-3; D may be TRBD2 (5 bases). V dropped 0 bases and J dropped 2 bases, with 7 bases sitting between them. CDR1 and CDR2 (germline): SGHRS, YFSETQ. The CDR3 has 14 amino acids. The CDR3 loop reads CASSLGGPTDTQYF. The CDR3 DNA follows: TGCGCCAGCAGCTTGGGCGGGCCCACAGATACGCAGTATTTT.

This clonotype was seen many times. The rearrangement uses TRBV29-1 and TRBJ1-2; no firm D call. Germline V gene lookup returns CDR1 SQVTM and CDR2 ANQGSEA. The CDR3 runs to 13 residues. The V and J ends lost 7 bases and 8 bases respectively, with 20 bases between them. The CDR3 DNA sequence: TGCAGCGCTACCGGGCTCGGAGGGTCAGGCTACACCTTC. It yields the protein CSATGLGGSGYTF.

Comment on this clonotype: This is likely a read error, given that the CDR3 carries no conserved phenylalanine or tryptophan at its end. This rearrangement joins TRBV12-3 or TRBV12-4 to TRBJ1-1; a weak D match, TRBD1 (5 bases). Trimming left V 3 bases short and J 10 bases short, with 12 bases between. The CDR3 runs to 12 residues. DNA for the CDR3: TGTGCCAGCAGTTTGGTCCCGGGGGGAGCTTTCTAT. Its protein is CASSLVPGGAFY.

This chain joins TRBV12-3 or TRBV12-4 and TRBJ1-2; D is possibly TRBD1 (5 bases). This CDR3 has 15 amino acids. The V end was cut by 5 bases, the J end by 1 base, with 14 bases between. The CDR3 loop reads CASSRGHTVNYGYTF. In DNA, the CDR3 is TGTGCCAGCAGTCGAGGACACACAGTTAACTATGGCTACACCTTC.

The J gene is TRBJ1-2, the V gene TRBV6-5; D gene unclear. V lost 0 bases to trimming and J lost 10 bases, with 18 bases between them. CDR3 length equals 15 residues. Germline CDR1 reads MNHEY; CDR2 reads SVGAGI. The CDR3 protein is CASSYSGIVRIDYTF. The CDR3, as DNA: TGTGCCAGCAGTTACTCCGGGATCGTAAGAATTGACTACACCTTC.

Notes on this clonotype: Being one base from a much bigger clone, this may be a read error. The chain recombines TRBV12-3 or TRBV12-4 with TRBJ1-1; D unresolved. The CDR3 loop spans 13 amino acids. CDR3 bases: TGTGCCGGCAGTTCCACCACGAACACTGAAGCTTTCTTT. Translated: CAGSSTTNTEAFF.

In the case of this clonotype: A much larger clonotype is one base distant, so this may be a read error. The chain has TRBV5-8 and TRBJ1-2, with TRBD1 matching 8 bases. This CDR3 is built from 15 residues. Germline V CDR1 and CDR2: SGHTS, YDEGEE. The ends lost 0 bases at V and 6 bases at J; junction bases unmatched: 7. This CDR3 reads CASSLGQGKRDGYTF. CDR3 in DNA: TGTGCCAGCAGCTTGGGACAGGGGAAACGCGATGGCTACACCTTC.

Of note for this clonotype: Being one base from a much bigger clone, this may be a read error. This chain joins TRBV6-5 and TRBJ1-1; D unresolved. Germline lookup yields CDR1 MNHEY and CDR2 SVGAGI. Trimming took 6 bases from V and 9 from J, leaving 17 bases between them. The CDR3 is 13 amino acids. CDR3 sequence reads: CASSPSRDIKAFF. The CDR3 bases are TGTGCCAGCAGCCCCTCGAGAGATATTAAAGCTTTCTTT.

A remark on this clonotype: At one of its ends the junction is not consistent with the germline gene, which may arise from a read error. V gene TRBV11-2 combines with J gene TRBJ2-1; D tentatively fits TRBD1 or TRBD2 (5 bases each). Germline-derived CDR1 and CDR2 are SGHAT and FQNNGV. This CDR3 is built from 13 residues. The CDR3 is CVSSLILGTEQVF. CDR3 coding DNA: TGTGTCAGCAGCTTAATTCTCGGGACCGAGCAGGTCTTC. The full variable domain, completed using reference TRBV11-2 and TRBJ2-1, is EAGVAQSPRYKIIEKRQSVAFWCNPISGHATLYWYQQILGQGPKLLIQFQNNGVVDDSQLPKDRFSAERLKGVDSTLKIQPAKLEDSAVYLCVSSLILGTEQVFGPGTRLTVL.

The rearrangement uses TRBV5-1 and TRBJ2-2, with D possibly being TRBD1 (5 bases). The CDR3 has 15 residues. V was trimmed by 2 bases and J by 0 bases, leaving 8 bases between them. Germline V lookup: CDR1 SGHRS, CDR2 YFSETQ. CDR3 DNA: TGCGCCAGCAGCTTCTTGACAGCGAACACCGGGGAGCTGTTTTTT. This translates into CASSFLTANTGELFF. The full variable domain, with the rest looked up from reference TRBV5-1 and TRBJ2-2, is KAGVTQTPRYLIKTRGQQVTLSCSPISGHRSVSWYQQTPGQGLQFLFEYFSETQRNKGNFPGRFSGRQFSNSRSEMNVSTLELGDSALYLCASSFLTANTGELFFGEGSRLTVL.

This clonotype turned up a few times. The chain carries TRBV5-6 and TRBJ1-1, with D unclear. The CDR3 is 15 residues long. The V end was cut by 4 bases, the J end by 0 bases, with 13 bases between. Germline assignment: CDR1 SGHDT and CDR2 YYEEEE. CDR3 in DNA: TGTGCCAGCAGCACCGCCCGGAATATGAACACTGAAGCTTTCTTT. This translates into CASSTARNMNTEAFF. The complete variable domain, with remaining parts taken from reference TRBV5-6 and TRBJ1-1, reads DAGVTQSPTHLIKTRGQQVTLRCSPKSGHDTVSWYQQALGQGPQFIFQYYEEEERQRGNFPDRFSGHQFPNYSSELNVNALLLGDSALYLCASSTARNMNTEAFFGQGTRLTVV.

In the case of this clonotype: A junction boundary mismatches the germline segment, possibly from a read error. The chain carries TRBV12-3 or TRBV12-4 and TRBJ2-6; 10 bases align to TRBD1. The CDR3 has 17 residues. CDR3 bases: TGTGCCATCAGTCAGCGACAGGGGGCAGCTGGGGCCAACGTCCTGACTTTC. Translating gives CAISQRQGAAGANVLTF.

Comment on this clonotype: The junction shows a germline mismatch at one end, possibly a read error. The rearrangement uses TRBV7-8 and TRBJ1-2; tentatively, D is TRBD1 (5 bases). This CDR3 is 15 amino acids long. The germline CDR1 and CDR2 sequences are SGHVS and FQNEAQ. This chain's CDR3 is CACSARDGLKNGYTF. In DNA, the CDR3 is TGTGCCTGCAGCGCCCGGGACGGCCTGAAGAATGGCTACACCTTC.

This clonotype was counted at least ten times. CDR3 sequence: CASSQGRYEQFF. The CDR3 nucleotides are TGCGCCAGCAGCCAAGGAAGATATGAGCAGTTCTTC. The rearrangement links TRBV4-1 to TRBJ2-1; D gene ambiguous. The V end lost 1 base, the J end lost 8 bases, and 6 bases lay between the germline ends. The CDR3 totals 12 residues. Germline CDR1 and CDR2: MGHRA and YSYEKL.

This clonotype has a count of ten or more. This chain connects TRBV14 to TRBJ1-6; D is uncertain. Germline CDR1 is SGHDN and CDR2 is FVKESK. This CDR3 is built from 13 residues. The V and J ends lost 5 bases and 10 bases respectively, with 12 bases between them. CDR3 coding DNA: TGTGCCAGCAGCTTATCATCTGGGTCACCCCTCCACTTT. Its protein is CASSLSSGSPLHF.

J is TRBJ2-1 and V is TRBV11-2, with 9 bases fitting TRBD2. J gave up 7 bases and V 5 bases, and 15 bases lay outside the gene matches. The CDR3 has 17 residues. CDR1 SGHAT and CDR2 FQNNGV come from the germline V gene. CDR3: CASSIGLAAGGPNEQFF. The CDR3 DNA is TGTGCCAGCAGCATAGGTCTGGCGGCGGGAGGGCCGAATGAGCAGTTCTTC.

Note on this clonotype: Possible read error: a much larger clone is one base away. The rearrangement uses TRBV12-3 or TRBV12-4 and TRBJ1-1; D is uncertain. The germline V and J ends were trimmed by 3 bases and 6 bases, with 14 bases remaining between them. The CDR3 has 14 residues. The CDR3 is CASSFTRLAPEAFF. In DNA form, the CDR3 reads TGTGCCAGCAGTTTTACAAGGCTGGCGCCTGAAGCTTTCTTT.

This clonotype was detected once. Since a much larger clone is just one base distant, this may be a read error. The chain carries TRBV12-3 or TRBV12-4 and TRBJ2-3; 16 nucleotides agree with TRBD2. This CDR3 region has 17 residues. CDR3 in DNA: TGTGCCAGCAGTACGGGACTAGCGGGAGGGGACACAGGTACGCAGTATTTT. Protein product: CASSTGLAGGDTGTQYF.

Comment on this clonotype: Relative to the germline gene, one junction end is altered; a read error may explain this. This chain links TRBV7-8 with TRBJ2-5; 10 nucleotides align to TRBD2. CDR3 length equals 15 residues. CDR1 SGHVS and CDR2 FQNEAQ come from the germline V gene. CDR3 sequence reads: CVSSFWTSGQKTQYF. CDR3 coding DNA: TGTGTCAGCAGCTTCTGGACTAGCGGCCAAAAGACCCAGTACTTC.

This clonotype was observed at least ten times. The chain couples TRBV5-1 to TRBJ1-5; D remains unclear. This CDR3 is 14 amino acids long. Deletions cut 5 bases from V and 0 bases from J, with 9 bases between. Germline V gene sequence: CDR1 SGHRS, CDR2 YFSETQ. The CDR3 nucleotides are TGCGCCAGCAGGCCTGATTATAGCAATCAGCCCCAGCATTTT. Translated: CASRPDYSNQPQHF.

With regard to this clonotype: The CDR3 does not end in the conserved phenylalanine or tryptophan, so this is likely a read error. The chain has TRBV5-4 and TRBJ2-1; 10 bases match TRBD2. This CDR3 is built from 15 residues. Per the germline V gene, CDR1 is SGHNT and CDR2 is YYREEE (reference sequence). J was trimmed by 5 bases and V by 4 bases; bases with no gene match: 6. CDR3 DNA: TGTGCCAGCAGCCCTGAACTAGCGGGAAACAATGAGCAGTTCTAC. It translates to CASSPELAGNNEQFY.

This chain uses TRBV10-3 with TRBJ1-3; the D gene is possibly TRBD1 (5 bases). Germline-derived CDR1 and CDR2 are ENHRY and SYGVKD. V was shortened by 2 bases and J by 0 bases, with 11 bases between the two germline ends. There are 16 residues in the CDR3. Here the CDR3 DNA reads TGTGCCATCAGTGAGACGGGGCAGTCCTCTGGAAACACCATATATTTT. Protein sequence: CAISETGQSSGNTIYF.

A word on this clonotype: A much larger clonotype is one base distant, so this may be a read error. CDR3 sequence (DNA): TGTGCCAGGGGTAGGGGACAGGAAAAACTGTTTTTT. It translates to CARGRGQEKLFF. This chain joins TRBV7-9 and TRBJ1-4; 7 bases line up with TRBD1. Germline loops: CDR1 SEHNR, CDR2 FQNEAQ (reference sequence). CDR3 size: 12 residues. Trimming cost V 9 bases and J 8 bases; bases outside gene matches: 6.

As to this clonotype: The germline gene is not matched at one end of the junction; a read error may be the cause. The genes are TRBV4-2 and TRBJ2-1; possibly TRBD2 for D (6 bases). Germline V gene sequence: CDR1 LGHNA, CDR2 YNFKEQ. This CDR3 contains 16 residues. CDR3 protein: CVSSQATSGSVNEQFF. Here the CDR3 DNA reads TGTGTCAGCAGCCAAGCGACTAGTGGGAGCGTCAATGAGCAGTTCTTC.